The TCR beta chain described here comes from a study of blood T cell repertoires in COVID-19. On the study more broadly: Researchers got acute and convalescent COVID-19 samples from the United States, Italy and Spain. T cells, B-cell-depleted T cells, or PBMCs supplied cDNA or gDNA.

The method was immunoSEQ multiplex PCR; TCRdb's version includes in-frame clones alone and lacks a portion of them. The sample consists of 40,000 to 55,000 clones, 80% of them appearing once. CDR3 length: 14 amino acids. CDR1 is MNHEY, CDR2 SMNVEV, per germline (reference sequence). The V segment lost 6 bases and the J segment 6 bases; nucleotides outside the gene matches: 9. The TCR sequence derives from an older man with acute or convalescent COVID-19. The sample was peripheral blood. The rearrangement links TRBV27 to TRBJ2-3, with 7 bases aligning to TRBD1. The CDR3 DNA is TGTGCCAGCAGACCAAGACAGGGTATGGATACGCAGTATTTT. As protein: CASRPRQGMDTQYF.